A single sample is the source of the 2 T cell receptor beta chains below, sequenced in a study of spatial heterogeneity in lung cancer. General study results and limits: Counts of expanded intratumoral alpha and beta TCRs tracked tumor mutation counts.

Time point here: sample taken at primary tumor resection. In TCRdb, the 5' RACE reads were re-called with MiXCR into one record per CDR3 protein. The repertoire holds about 6,400 distinct CDR3 sequences, with approximately 6.9% as singletons. Antigens for these TCRs are unknown. Source: lung tumor tissue, taken at surgery. The origin of the receptors is a male donor with early-stage non-small cell lung cancer.

This clonotype was seen a few times. The chain uses TRBV11-2 and TRBJ2-7, with 7 bases that match TRBD1. Germline-derived CDR1 and CDR2 are SGHAT and FQNNGV. J gave up 4 bases and V 4 bases, and 7 bases lay outside the gene matches. This CDR3 region has 14 residues. In nucleotides, the CDR3 is TGTGCCAGCAGCTCGCCCCGACAGGGATACGAGCAGTACTTC. It is translated as CASSSPRQGYEQYF. The full variable domain, completed using reference TRBV11-2 and TRBJ2-7, is EAGVAQSPRYKIIEKRQSVAFWCNPISGHATLYWYQQILGQGPKLLIQFQNNGVVDDSQLPKDRFSAERLKGVDSTLKIQPAKLEDSAVYLCASSSPRQGYEQYFGPGTRLTVT.

This clonotype was seen ten or more times. The genes are TRBV11-2 and TRBJ2-7, with D possibly matching TRBD1 (6 bases). The ends were cut back, 5 bases at V and 1 base at J, with 18 bases in the middle. The germline V gene encodes CDR1 SGHAT and CDR2 FQNNGV. This CDR3 spans 16 amino acids. The CDR3 region is CASSPARGRWSYEQYF. Written as DNA, the CDR3 is TGTGCCAGCAGCCCTGCCAGGGGCAGATGGTCCTACGAGCAGTACTTC.